A selection of T cell receptor beta chains follows, all from one sample in a study of T-cell memory formation after mild COVID-19. TCRdb called the 5' RACE reads again in MiXCR, with one record for every CDR3 protein. Of approximately 89,000 distinct CDR3 sequences in the sample, around 13% were seen once. What was sequenced was PBMCs or a T cell subset sorted from them (not recorded which). Receptors were obtained from a man aged 18 to 35 who had mild COVID-19 (a few samples of this study predate the infection). Cell type and time point are not known. The CDR3 runs from the conserved cysteine through the conserved F or W.

v_call: TRBV30
cdr3_aa: CAWSKARGTEAFF

v_call: TRBV5-1
cdr3_aa: CASSDSSYNSPLHF

v_call: TRBV5-1
cdr3_aa: CASSLDEAYEQYF

v_call: TRBV6-2/TRBV6-3
cdr3_aa: CASSYRTGAFQPQHF

v_call: TRBV9
cdr3_aa: CASSSGAGGTDTQYF

v_call: TRBV6-5
cdr3_aa: CASSLRQEYGYTF

v_call: TRBV12-3/TRBV12-4
cdr3_aa: CASLDGYYGYTF

v_call: TRBV7-2
cdr3_aa: CASSLARDEQFF

v_call: TRBV4-1
cdr3_aa: CASSQEASLTEAFF

v_call: TRBV4-3
cdr3_aa: CASSQEASGGIDTQYF

v_call: TRBV7-3
cdr3_aa: CASSMSGGHTGELFF

v_call: TRBV19
cdr3_aa: CASGTGWTGELFF

v_call: TRBV19
cdr3_aa: CASSPSSGNQPQHF

v_call: TRBV30
cdr3_aa: CAWSAHSTGGGLHTQYF

v_call: TRBV7-6
cdr3_aa: CASSPVGGGGSFF

v_call: TRBV6-5
cdr3_aa: CASSYSPGPYNEQFF

v_call: TRBV7-2
cdr3_aa: CASSPAASYNEQFF

v_call: TRBV7-2
cdr3_aa: CASPDRDQPQHF

v_call: TRBV7-9
cdr3_aa: CASSSGLSGGYTDTQYF

v_call: TRBV27
cdr3_aa: CASSFGLAGNNEQFF

v_call: TRBV4-3
cdr3_aa: CASSQGWVQGWAEAFF

v_call: TRBV11-2
cdr3_aa: CASSRLAGTDTQYF

v_call: TRBV7-9
cdr3_aa: CASRQGEAEAFF

v_call: TRBV6-4
cdr3_aa: CASSDSTSGGDEQFF

v_call: TRBV5-1
cdr3_aa: CASSLRSLDIGKNIQYF

v_call: TRBV28
cdr3_aa: CASGGGAGELFF

v_call: TRBV27
cdr3_aa: CASTLPGGASEQFF

v_call: TRBV29-1
cdr3_aa: CSVDVLHSGSNTGELFF

v_call: TRBV7-6
cdr3_aa: CASSAAASGPTSSYEQYF

v_call: TRBV7-3
cdr3_aa: CASSSASGGVETQYF

v_call: TRBV9
cdr3_aa: CASSVWGANVLTF

v_call: TRBV9
cdr3_aa: CASSPGVSETQYF

v_call: TRBV12-3/TRBV12-4
cdr3_aa: CASNPGLGYGYTF

v_call: TRBV15
cdr3_aa: CATSRPGQPYNEQFF

v_call: TRBV6-5
cdr3_aa: CASSYTTGEETQYF

v_call: TRBV7-6
cdr3_aa: CASSLPLSGANVLTF

v_call: TRBV5-1
cdr3_aa: CASSLTGGGTDTQYF

v_call: TRBV10-2
cdr3_aa: CASSGDRSYGYTF

v_call: TRBV6-2/TRBV6-3
cdr3_aa: CASSYSGRPNQPQHF

v_call: TRBV19
cdr3_aa: CASSIGVEKLFF

v_call: TRBV7-2
cdr3_aa: CASSPDYLGRTQYF

v_call: TRBV6-2/TRBV6-3
cdr3_aa: CASSMTGGLGEQYF

v_call: TRBV12-3/TRBV12-4
cdr3_aa: CASSPGGPQTQYF

v_call: TRBV5-5
cdr3_aa: CASSSDRAYSPLHF

v_call: TRBV7-2
cdr3_aa: CASSLYMNTEAFF

v_call: TRBV12-3/TRBV12-4
cdr3_aa: CASSEGTGAYEQYF

v_call: TRBV11-3
cdr3_aa: CASSFGGGAQETQYF

v_call: TRBV11-2
cdr3_aa: CASSLAGIYNEQFF

v_call: TRBV5-6
cdr3_aa: CASSPGQGTTGELFF

v_call: TRBV12-3/TRBV12-4
cdr3_aa: CASSLRLAGRDEQFF

v_call: TRBV20-1
cdr3_aa: CSASLYTEAFF

v_call: TRBV12-3/TRBV12-4
cdr3_aa: CASRFSSGGHNEQFF

v_call: TRBV10-1
cdr3_aa: CASSGLRTDTQYF

v_call: TRBV12-3/TRBV12-4
cdr3_aa: CASSRRGLAGVSGELFF

v_call: TRBV4-1
cdr3_aa: CASSQEVTRENTIYF

v_call: TRBV10-1
cdr3_aa: CASSEFRDGPETQYF

v_call: TRBV14
cdr3_aa: CASSHLGQGLGTGELFF

v_call: TRBV7-9
cdr3_aa: CASSLVPGETQYF

v_call: TRBV7-2
cdr3_aa: CASNRGQTYEQYF

v_call: TRBV5-5
cdr3_aa: CASSLYPTGGSTGELFF